This T cell receptor beta chain was obtained from a study of metastatic and nonmetastatic thyroid tumors. No treatment of any kind had been given to any patient before thyroid surgery. Per the original data handling: It was from CDR3 differences across clinicopathological groups that a distant-metastasis classifier for papillary thyroid cancer was built. TCRdb re-analyzed the PCR reads through MiXCR. For this entry, the V and J calls and clone size follow TCRdb and not the study's own pipeline. The sample holds approximately 82,000 clones, around 13% seen once. This CDR3 contains 16 residues. Trimming cost V 4 bases and J 1 base, with 14 bases left between them. The germline CDR1 and CDR2 sequences are PRHDT and FYEKMQ (reference sequence).

V gene TRBV13 combines with J gene TRBJ2-1; tentative D call: TRBD2 (5 bases). Sequenced material: tumor tissue. The TCR originated in a female donor with papillary thyroid cancer or a benign thyroid nodule (not recorded which). Some clones in this sample may be carry-over from other donors' samples. In DNA form, the CDR3 reads TGTGCCAGCAGCTACGGAGTTCAGCGGTCCTACAATGAGCAGTTCTTC. The encoded protein is CASSYGVQRSYNEQFF. The whole variable domain, remainder taken from reference TRBV13 and TRBJ2-1, is AAGVIQSPRHLIKEKRETATLKCYPIPRHDTVYWYQQGPGQDPQFLISFYEKMQSDKGSIPDRFSAQQFSDYHSELNMSSLELGDSALYFCASSYGVQRSYNEQFFGPGTRLTVL.